This T cell receptor (beta chain) was captured in a study of blood T cell repertoires in COVID-19. Clones were read by immunoSEQ multiplex PCR, and TCRdb kept only the in-frame ones, dropping some. The sample lists roughly 140,000 clones; more than 80% were seen once. CDR1 SGHVS and CDR2 FQNEAQ come from the germline V gene. The CDR3 is made up of 16 amino acids. The V gene lost 1 base and the J gene lost 0 bases, with 10 bases spanning the gap. This sequence was found in a woman aged 80 or over in a cohort sampled during active or convalescent COVID-19. Sequenced: peripheral blood. The chain uses TRBV7-8 and TRBJ1-5, with D perhaps TRBD1 (5 bases). The CDR3 coding sequence is TGTGCCAGCAGCTTAGTAGGGGTTGCTAGCAATCAGCCCCAGCATTTT. It translates to CASSLVGVASNQPQHF.